The table lists the clone carrying this TCR beta chain with many counts. Its specificity is not known. This CDR3 is built from 14 residues. CDR1 and CDR2 (germline): SQVTM, ANQGSEA. V dropped 7 bases and J dropped 2 bases, with 16 bases sitting between them. TCRdb itself ran the 5' RACE reads through MiXCR, one entry per CDR3 protein. This sample has approximately 220,000 distinct CDR3 sequences; around a quarter occur once, and the top ten carry roughly 6.7%. The source of the sample is a study of CD8 T cells in ankylosing spondylitis. Study results and limitations: The authors reported significant enrichment of disease-linked clones in matched ankylosing spondylitis synovial fluid. Certain motif variants had earlier appeared in reactive arthritis synovial fluid and blood. Characteristic, it appeared, of ankylosing spondylitis blood was a TCR beta motif of several highly homologous variants.

This TCR derives from a male donor with ankylosing spondylitis or in good health (not recorded which). The rearrangement links TRBV29-1 to TRBJ2-3; perhaps TRBD1 as D (6 bases). The material sequenced was blood, either unsorted or a sorted T cell fraction (not recorded which). CDR3 coding DNA: TGCAGCGCAAACCGGGACACCAACACAGATACGCAGTATTTT. Translated: CSANRDTNTDTQYF.